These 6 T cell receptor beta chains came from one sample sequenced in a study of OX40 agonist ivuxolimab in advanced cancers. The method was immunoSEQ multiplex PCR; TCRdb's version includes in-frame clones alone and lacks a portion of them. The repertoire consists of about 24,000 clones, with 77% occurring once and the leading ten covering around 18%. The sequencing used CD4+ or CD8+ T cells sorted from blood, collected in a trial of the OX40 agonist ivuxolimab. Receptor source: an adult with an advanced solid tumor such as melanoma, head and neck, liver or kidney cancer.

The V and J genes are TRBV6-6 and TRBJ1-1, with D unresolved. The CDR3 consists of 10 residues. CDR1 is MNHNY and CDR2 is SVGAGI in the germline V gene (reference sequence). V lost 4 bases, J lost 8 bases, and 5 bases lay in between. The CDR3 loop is CASSFDEAFF. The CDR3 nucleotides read TGTGCCAGCAGTTTCGACGAAGCTTTCTTT.

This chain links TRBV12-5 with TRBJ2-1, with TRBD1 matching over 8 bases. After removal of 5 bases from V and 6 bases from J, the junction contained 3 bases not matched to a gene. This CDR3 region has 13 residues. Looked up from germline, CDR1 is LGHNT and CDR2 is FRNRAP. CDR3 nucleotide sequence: TGTGCTAGTGGTAACGGACAGGGCAATGAGCAGTTCTTC. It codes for CASGNGQGNEQFF. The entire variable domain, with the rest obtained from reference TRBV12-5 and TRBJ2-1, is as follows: DARVTQTPRHKVTEMGQEVTMRCQPILGHNTVFWYRQTMMQGLELLAYFRNRAPLDDSGMPKDRFSAEMPDATLATLKIQPSEPRDSAVYFCASGNGQGNEQFFGPGTRLTVL.

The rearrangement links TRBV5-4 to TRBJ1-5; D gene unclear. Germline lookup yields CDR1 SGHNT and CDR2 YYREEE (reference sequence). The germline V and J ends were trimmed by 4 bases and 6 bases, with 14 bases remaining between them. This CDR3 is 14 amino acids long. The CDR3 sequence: CASSPSADVQPQHF. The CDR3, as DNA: TGTGCCAGCAGCCCCTCGGCAGACGTTCAGCCCCAGCATTTT.

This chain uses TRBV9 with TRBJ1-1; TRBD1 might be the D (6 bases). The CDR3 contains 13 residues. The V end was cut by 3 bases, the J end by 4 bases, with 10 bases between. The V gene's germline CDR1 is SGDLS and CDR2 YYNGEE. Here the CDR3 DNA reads TGTGCCAGCAGCGCCACAGGGCGCACTGAAGCTTTCTTT. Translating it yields CASSATGRTEAFF.

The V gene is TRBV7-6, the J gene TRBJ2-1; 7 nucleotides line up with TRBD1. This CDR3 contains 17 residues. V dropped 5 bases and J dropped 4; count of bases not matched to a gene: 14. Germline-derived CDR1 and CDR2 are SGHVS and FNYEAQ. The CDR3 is CASSIKLGQEAYNEQFF. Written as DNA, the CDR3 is TGTGCCAGCAGCATAAAACTTGGACAGGAGGCATACAATGAGCAGTTCTTC.

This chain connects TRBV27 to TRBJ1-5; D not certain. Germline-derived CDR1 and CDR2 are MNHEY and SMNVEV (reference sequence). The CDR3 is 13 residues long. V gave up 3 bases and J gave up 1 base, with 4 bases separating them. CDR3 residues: CASSLWSNQPQHF. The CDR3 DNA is TGTGCCAGCAGTTTGTGGAGCAATCAGCCCCAGCATTTT.